What follows are 10 T cell receptor beta chains derived from one specimen sequenced in a study of monozygotic twins with inflammatory bowel disease. TCRdb derives one entry per CDR3 protein from the 5' RACE reads, leaving out DNA. This sample's table reports 310,000 or so distinct CDR3 sequences. The specimen was blood. The source is a human donor with ulcerative colitis or Crohn's disease, or a healthy co-twin of an affected twin (not recorded which).

This rearrangement joins TRBV29-1 to TRBJ1-1. Germline-derived CDR1 and CDR2 are SQVTM and ANQGSEA. CDR3 length: 12 amino acids. The CDR3 is CSAIRQNTEAFF.

The chain has TRBV11-2 and TRBJ2-1. The CDR3 is made up of 15 amino acids. The germline V gene has CDR1 SGHAT and CDR2 FQNNGV. This CDR3 reads CASSQPGTPDNEQFF. The complete variable domain, with remaining parts taken from reference TRBV11-2 and TRBJ2-1, reads EAGVAQSPRYKIIEKRQSVAFWCNPISGHATLYWYQQILGQGPKLLIQFQNNGVVDDSQLPKDRFSAERLKGVDSTLKIQPAKLEDSAVYLCASSQPGTPDNEQFFGPGTRLTVL.

The chain is built from TRBV20-1 and TRBJ2-2; checking the TCRdb D call of TRBD2 is not possible without DNA. This CDR3 region has 13 residues. Looked up from germline, CDR1 is DFQATT and CDR2 is SNEGSKA (reference sequence). CDR3 region: CSATASNTGELFF.

The chain recombines TRBV15 with TRBJ1-1; TCRdb's assignment of TRBD1 cannot be checked, as there is no DNA. Germline V gene data show CDR1 as LNHNV and CDR2 as YYDKDF (reference sequence). This CDR3 spans 16 amino acids. CDR3 sequence reads: CATSRDPGASSTEAFF.

The chain recombines TRBV7-2 with TRBJ1-2. CDR1 and CDR2 from the germline V gene are SGHTA and FQGNSA. This CDR3 is built from 14 residues. The CDR3 region is CASNLSRSGGGYTF.

The rearrangement uses TRBV19 and TRBJ2-7; the D gene TCRdb calls, TRBD1, cannot be checked with no DNA. This CDR3 has 11 residues. Germline V gene sequence: CDR1 LNHDA, CDR2 SQIVND (reference sequence). CDR3 protein: CATSDRDLPYF.

This chain links TRBV5-6 with TRBJ1-6; the TCRdb D gene call, TRBD1, has no DNA to confirm it. The V gene's germline CDR1 is SGHDT and CDR2 YYEEEE. The CDR3 has 16 residues. This CDR3 is CASSQGQTQIDSPLHF. The full variable domain, with the rest looked up from reference TRBV5-6 and TRBJ1-6, is DAGVTQSPTHLIKTRGQQVTLRCSPKSGHDTVSWYQQALGQGPQFIFQYYEEEERQRGNFPDRFSGHQFPNYSSELNVNALLLGDSALYLCASSQGQTQIDSPLHFGNGTRLTVT.

The chain recombines TRBV15 with TRBJ2-5. This CDR3 region has 16 residues. The germline V gene has CDR1 LNHNV and CDR2 YYDKDF (reference sequence). CDR3 sequence: CATSSYLLQTQETQYF.

V and J are TRBV20-1 and TRBJ1-4; TCRdb selects TRBD1, and the lack of DNA leaves this call unchecked. The CDR3 loop spans 14 amino acids. Per germline, CDR1 DFQATT and CDR2 SNEGSKA (reference sequence). The CDR3 reads CSARGQGVVEKLFF.

V is TRBV12-3 or TRBV12-4 and J is TRBJ2-1; TCRdb names TRBD1, which stays unverified in the absence of DNA. CDR3 length equals 14 residues. CDR3 in amino acids: CASSLPPRGSEQFF.